This passage covers 25 T cell receptor beta chains from one sample sequenced in a study of beta chain features in type 1 diabetes. Study-wide results and limits: Among patients with Type 1 diabetes, TCRB CDR3s were moderately but significantly shorter in every one of the four CD4+ subsets.

The antigens for these receptors are not known. Since all of the isolated RNA was reverse transcribed, expressed TCRB transcripts were what got sequenced. Repertoires were generated with immunoSEQ multiplex PCR, while TCRdb's copy carries only in-frame clones and drops some. The repertoire holds nearly 700,000 clones, roughly 12% seen once, with 0.02% to 0.025% in the top ten. The sample was naive CD4+ T cells from blood. Every receptor here comes from a young man with type 1 diabetes.

A few counts support this clone. The junction and the germline gene differ at one end; a read error may be behind it. The chain employs TRBV20-1 and TRBJ2-3; no reliable D call. The CDR3 runs to 8 residues. Germline loops: CDR1 DFQATT, CDR2 SNEGSKA (reference sequence). Here the CDR3 reads CSARDRDF. The CDR3, as DNA: TGCAGTGCTAGAGATCGGGATTTT.

In its sample, this clone was seen a few times. The chain uses TRBV29-1 and TRBJ1-1, with no clear D. V gave up 3 bases and J gave up 2 bases, with 4 bases separating them. The CDR3 covers 11 residues. The germline gives CDR1 SQVTM, CDR2 ANQGSEA. The CDR3 reads CSVDANTEAFF. CDR3 sequence (DNA): TGCAGCGTTGATGCTAACACTGAAGCTTTCTTT. The entire variable domain, with the rest obtained from reference TRBV29-1 and TRBJ1-1, is as follows: SAVISQKPSRDICQRGTSLTIQCQVDSQVTMMFWYRQQPGQSLTLIATANQGSEATYESGFVIDKFPISRPNLTFSTLTVSNMSPEDSSIYLCSVDANTEAFFGQGTRLTVV.

This clone was seen more than once but under ten times. The chain links TRBV30 to TRBJ1-2; D gene ambiguous. Trimming left V 2 bases short and J 4 bases short, with 11 bases between. The CDR3 runs to 13 residues. Germline-derived CDR1 and CDR2 are GTSNPN and SVGIG (reference sequence). CDR3 loop: CAWSPWDTYGYTF. The CDR3 nucleotides read TGTGCCTGGAGTCCCTGGGATACCTATGGCTACACCTTC.

J is TRBJ1-6 and V is TRBV7-3; 10 nucleotides agree with TRBD1. Germline CDR1 reads SGHTA; CDR2 reads FQGTGA. V trimming: 4 bases; J trimming: 7 bases; junction bases outside the gene matches: 4. CDR3 size: 15 residues. The CDR3 loop is CASSSSTGGNSPLHF. The CDR3 nucleotides read TGTGCCAGCAGCTCGTCGACAGGGGGCAATTCACCCCTCCACTTT.

This clone has just one count. This chain joins TRBV4-1 and TRBJ1-2, with D possibly TRBD1 on 6 matching bases. This CDR3 is 15 amino acids long. V shed 4 bases and J shed 4 bases, with 16 bases lying between them. Germline CDR1 reads MGHRA; CDR2 reads YSYEKL. CDR3 nucleotides: TGCGCCAGCAGCCCACGGACAGACTCCCTCTATGGCTACACCTTC. Translation: CASSPRTDSLYGYTF.

V usage is TRBV6-6 and J usage is TRBJ2-4; D is undetermined. V was pared by 0 bases and J by 1 base, with 7 bases between. Germline V gene sequence: CDR1 MNHNY, CDR2 SVGAGI (reference sequence). The CDR3 contains 15 residues. The CDR3 here is CASSYSDRAKNIQYF. Written as DNA, the CDR3 is TGTGCCAGCAGTTACTCGGACCGGGCCAAAAACATTCAGTACTTC.

The chain combines TRBV5-4 with TRBJ1-1; 7 bases agree with TRBD1. This CDR3 spans 15 amino acids. V was pared by 6 bases and J by 0 bases, with 8 bases of the junction left unmatched. Germline V lookup: CDR1 SGHNT, CDR2 YYREEE (reference sequence). The chain's CDR3 is CASNKGQVMNTEAFF. CDR3 nucleotides: TGTGCCAGCAACAAAGGACAGGTCATGAACACTGAAGCTTTCTTT. The full variable domain, completed using reference TRBV5-4 and TRBJ1-1, is ETGVTQSPTHLIKTRGQQVTLRCSSQSGHNTVSWYQQALGQGPQFIFQYYREEENGRGNFPPRFSGLQFPNYSSELNVNALELDDSALYLCASNKGQVMNTEAFFGQGTRLTVV.

This clone was counted a few times. The chain joins TRBV27 to TRBJ2-7, with TRBD1 matching 8 bases. This CDR3 has 14 residues. Germline CDR1 and CDR2: MNHEY and SMNVEV (reference sequence). The J segment lost 6 bases and the V segment lost 3 bases, leaving 7 bases of the junction unmatched. CDR3 sequence reads: CASSFGQGLSEQYF. The DNA of the CDR3 is TGTGCCAGCAGTTTCGGACAGGGATTGAGCGAGCAGTACTTC.

This clone has more than one count but fewer than ten. This chain joins TRBV5-1 and TRBJ1-2; 7 nucleotides align to TRBD1. With V trimmed by 0 bases and J by 3 bases, 17 bases remained unmatched. CDR1 SGHRS and CDR2 YFSETQ come from the germline V gene. The CDR3 extends over 19 amino acids. The CDR3 region is CASSLDGRTGPSPYYGYTF. CDR3 DNA: TGCGCCAGCAGCTTGGATGGGAGGACAGGACCTTCACCATACTATGGCTACACCTTC.

This clone was recorded a few times. Other DNA variants within this sample encode the same CDR3. The chain employs TRBV2 and TRBJ2-3; D unresolved. The CDR3 contains 13 residues. Germline values: CDR1 SNHLY, CDR2 FYNNEI. Trimming removed 6 bases at V and 0 bases at J, with 7 bases between. The CDR3 sequence is CASRAGSTDTQYF. The CDR3 DNA sequence: TGTGCCAGCAGGGCTGGCAGCACAGATACGCAGTATTTT.

This clone was recorded only once. The chain has TRBV7-9 and TRBJ2-2; unclear D gene. CDR3 length equals 18 residues. V was trimmed by 0 bases and J by 0 bases, leaving 14 bases between them. The germline CDR1 and CDR2 sequences are SEHNR and FQNEAQ (reference sequence). CDR3 protein: CASSLAFGGRPNTGELFF. CDR3 sequence (DNA): TGTGCCAGCAGCTTAGCGTTTGGCGGCAGGCCGAACACCGGGGAGCTGTTTTTT.

This CDR3 reads CASSLRTGLDQPQHF. CDR3 DNA: TGTGCCAGCAGCCTCCGCACAGGGTTGGATCAGCCCCAGCATTTT. The chain links TRBV27 to TRBJ1-5; tentative D call: TRBD1 (6 bases). The CDR3 runs 15 residues. Germline CDR1 is MNHEY and CDR2 is SMNVEV (reference sequence). V was shortened by 6 bases and J by 5 bases, with 17 bases between the two germline ends.

The chain links TRBV7-2 to TRBJ1-3, with 9 positions matching TRBD1. The V and J ends lost 1 base and 3 bases, in that order; junction bases with no gene match: 4. From germline, CDR1 is SGHTA and CDR2 FQGNSA. The CDR3 is made up of 16 amino acids. The CDR3 here is CASSLEGDRVGNTIYF. The CDR3 DNA follows: TGTGCCAGCAGCTTAGAGGGGGACAGGGTTGGAAACACCATATATTTT.

The J gene is TRBJ2-3, the V gene TRBV18; D is possibly TRBD2 (5 bases). The CDR3 has 17 amino acids. Trimming shortened V by 1 base and J by 1 base, and 15 bases separated the two germline ends. Germline CDR1 reads KGHSH; CDR2 reads LQKENI. CDR3 nucleotides: TGTGCCAGCTCACCACTGAGGGTGGTCAGGCGCACAGATACGCAGTATTTT. Amino acids: CASSPLRVVRRTDTQYF.

This clone was picked up a small number of times. The rearrangement links TRBV13 to TRBJ1-2; no clear D. Germline lookup yields CDR1 PRHDT and CDR2 FYEKMQ (reference sequence). This CDR3 region has 14 residues. Trimming took 0 bases from V and 3 from J, leaving 8 bases between them. The CDR3 loop is CASSLGDSDYGYTF. The CDR3 DNA sequence: TGTGCCAGCAGCTTAGGGGACTCGGACTATGGCTACACCTTC.

This clone was counted a few times. The V call is TRBV4-2, the J call TRBJ1-1, with D uncertain. CDR1 is LGHNA, CDR2 YNFKEQ, per germline. The CDR3 is 15 residues long. The germline V and J ends were trimmed by 0 bases and 1 base, with 9 bases remaining between them. CDR3 DNA sequence: TGTGCCAGCAGCCAAGACACATATAGGAACACTGAAGCTTTCTTT. Amino acids: CASSQDTYRNTEAFF.

The genes are TRBV28 and TRBJ1-1; D gene ambiguous. Per the germline V gene, CDR1 is MDHEN and CDR2 is SYDVKM. This CDR3 comprises 15 residues. V was cut by 2 bases and J by 0 bases, with 10 bases left in between. The CDR3 spells CASSLIWPMNTEAFF. CDR3 sequence (DNA): TGTGCCAGCAGTTTAATCTGGCCGATGAACACTGAAGCTTTCTTT.

This clone was counted between two and nine times. The rearrangement uses TRBV6-5 and TRBJ2-7; 9 nucleotides line up with TRBD1. Looked up from germline, CDR1 is MNHEY and CDR2 is SVGAGI. The CDR3 totals 11 residues. Trimming cost V 11 bases and J 6 bases; bases outside gene matches: 5. The CDR3 DNA reads as TGTGCCGTGGGACAGGGAGGCGAGCAGTACTTC. This codes for CAVGQGGEQYF.

This clone has more than one count but fewer than ten. V usage is TRBV5-1 and J usage is TRBJ2-1; TRBD1 aligns across 7 bases. V shed 3 bases, J shed 4 bases, and the junction held 1 base outside the gene matches. Germline V gives CDR1 SGHRS, CDR2 YFSETQ. The length of the CDR3 is 13 residues. This CDR3 is CASSSGQYNEQFF. The CDR3 region has the DNA TGCGCCAGCAGCTCGGGACAGTACAATGAGCAGTTCTTC.

This clone was counted a few times. J is TRBJ2-2 and V is TRBV5-1; D is undetermined. Germline CDR1 SGHRS, CDR2 YFSETQ. The CDR3 length is 16 residues. V lost 2 bases to trimming and J lost 5 bases, with 16 bases between them. Here the CDR3 DNA reads TGCGCCAGCAGCTTACTCCCCGAGAAAGGGACCGGGGAGCTGTTTTTT. It is translated as CASSLLPEKGTGELFF.

The chain combines TRBV2 with TRBJ2-1; D gene uncertain. The germline CDR1 and CDR2 sequences are SNHLY and FYNNEI. The ends were cut back, 6 bases at V and 10 bases at J, with 19 bases in the middle. This CDR3 has 14 residues. In nucleotides, the CDR3 is TGTGCCAGCAGGACCGGATCCGGGTCGTACGAGCAGTTCTTC. This encodes CASRTGSGSYEQFF.

In its sample, this clone was seen a few times. The V call is TRBV18, the J call TRBJ1-2; tentatively, D is TRBD1 (5 bases). Trimming stripped 2 bases from V and 7 bases from J, with 20 bases between. Per germline, CDR1 KGHSH and CDR2 LQKENI. This CDR3 spans 16 amino acids. DNA of the CDR3: TGTGCCAGCTCACCAATAGTATCCCGGCAGGGTAGTGGCTACACCTTC. This gives the protein CASSPIVSRQGSGYTF.

The chain carries TRBV5-4 and TRBJ2-1; possible D gene TRBD2, 6 bases. The germline CDR1 and CDR2 sequences are SGHNT and YYREEE (reference sequence). This CDR3 region has 11 residues. Trimming stripped 0 bases from V and 12 bases from J, with 7 bases between. CDR3 DNA: TGTGCCAGCAGCTTGGGGAGGGGGCAGTTCTTC. Amino acids: CASSLGRGQFF.

The chain is built from TRBV30 and TRBJ1-1, with D maybe TRBD1 (6 bases). This CDR3 contains 13 residues. V was shortened by 2 bases and J by 3 bases, with 10 bases between the two germline ends. The germline V gene encodes CDR1 GTSNPN and CDR2 SVGIG (reference sequence). CDR3 nucleotide sequence: TGTGCCTGGAGTAGACAGGATCACACTGAAGCTTTCTTT. Amino acid sequence: CAWSRQDHTEAFF.

The chain joins TRBV11-2 to TRBJ2-7; possibly TRBD2 for D (6 bases). This CDR3 comprises 15 residues. Trimming took off 4 bases at V and 4 bases at J, with 17 bases between the two ends. The germline CDR1 and CDR2 sequences are SGHAT and FQNNGV. For the CDR3, the DNA is TGTGCCAGCAGCTCCCCTTTGGTGGGACTGTACGAGCAGTACTTC. Translation gives CASSSPLVGLYEQYF. Using reference TRBV11-2 and TRBJ2-7 for the parts outside the CDR3, the full variable domain is EAGVAQSPRYKIIEKRQSVAFWCNPISGHATLYWYQQILGQGPKLLIQFQNNGVVDDSQLPKDRFSAERLKGVDSTLKIQPAKLEDSAVYLCASSSPLVGLYEQYFGPGTRLTVT.